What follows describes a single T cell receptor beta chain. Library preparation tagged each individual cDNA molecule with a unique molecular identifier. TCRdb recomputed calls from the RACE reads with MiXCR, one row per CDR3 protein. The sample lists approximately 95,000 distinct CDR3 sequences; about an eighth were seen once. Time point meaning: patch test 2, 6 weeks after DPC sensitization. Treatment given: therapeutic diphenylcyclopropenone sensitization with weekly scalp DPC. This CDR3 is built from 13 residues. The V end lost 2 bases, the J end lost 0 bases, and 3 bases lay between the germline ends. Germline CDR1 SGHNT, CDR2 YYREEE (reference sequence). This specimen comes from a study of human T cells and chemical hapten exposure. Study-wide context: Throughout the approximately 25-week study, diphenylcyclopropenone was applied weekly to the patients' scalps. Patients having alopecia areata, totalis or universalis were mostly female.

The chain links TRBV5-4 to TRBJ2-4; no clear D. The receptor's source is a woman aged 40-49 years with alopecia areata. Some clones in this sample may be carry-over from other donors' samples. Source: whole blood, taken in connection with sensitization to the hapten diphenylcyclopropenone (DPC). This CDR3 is CASSLKAKNIQYF. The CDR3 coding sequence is TGTGCCAGCAGCTTAAAAGCCAAAAACATTCAGTACTTC.